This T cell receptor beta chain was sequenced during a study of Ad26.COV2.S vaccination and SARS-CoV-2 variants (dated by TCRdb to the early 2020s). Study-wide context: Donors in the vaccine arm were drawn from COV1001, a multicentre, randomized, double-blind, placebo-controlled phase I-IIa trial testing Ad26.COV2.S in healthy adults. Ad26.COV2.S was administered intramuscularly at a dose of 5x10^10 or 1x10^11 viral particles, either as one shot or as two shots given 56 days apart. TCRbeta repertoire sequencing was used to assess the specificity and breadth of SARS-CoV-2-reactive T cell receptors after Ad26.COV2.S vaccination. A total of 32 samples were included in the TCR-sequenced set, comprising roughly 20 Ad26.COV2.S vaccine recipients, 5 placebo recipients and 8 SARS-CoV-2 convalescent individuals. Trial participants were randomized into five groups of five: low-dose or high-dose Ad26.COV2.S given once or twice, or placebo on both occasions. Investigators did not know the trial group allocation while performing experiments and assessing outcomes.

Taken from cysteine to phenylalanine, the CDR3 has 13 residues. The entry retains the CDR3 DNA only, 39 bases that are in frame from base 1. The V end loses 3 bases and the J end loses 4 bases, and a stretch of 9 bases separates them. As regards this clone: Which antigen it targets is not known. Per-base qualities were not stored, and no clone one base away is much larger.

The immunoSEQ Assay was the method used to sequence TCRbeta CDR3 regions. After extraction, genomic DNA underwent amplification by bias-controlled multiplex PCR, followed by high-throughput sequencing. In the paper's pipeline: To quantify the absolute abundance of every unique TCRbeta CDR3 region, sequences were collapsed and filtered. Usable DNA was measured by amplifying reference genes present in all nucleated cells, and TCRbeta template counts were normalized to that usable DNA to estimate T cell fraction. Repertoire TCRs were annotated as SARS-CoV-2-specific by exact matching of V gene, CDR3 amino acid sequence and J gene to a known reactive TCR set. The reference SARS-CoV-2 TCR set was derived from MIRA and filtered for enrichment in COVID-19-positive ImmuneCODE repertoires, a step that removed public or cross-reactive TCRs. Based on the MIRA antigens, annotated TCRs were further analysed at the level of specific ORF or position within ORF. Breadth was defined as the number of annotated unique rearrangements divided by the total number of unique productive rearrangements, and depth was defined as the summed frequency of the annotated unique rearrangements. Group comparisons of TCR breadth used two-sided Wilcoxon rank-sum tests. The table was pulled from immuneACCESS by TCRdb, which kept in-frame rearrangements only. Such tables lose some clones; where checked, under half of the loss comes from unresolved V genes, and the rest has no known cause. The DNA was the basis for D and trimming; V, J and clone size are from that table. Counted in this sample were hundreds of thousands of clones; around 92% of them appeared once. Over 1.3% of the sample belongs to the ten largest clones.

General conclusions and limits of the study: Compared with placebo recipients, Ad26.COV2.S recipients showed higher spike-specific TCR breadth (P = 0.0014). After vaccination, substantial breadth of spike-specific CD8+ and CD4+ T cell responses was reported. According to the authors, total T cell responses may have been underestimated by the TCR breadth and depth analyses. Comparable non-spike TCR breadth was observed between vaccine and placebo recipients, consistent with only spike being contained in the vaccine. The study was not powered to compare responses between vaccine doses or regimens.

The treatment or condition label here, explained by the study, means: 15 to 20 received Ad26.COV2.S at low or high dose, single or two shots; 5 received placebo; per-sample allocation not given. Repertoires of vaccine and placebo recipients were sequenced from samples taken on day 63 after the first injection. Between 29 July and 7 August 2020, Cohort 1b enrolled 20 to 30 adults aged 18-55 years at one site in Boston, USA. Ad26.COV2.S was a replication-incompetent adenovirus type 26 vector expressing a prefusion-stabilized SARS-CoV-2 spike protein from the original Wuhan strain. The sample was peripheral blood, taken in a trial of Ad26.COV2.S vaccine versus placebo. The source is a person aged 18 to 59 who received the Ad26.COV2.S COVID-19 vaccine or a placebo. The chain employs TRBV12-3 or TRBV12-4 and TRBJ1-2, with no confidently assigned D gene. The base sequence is TGTGCCAGCAGTTTCGGCAGCTTCTATGGCTACACCTTC. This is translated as CASSFGSFYGYTF.